A single sample is the source of the 30 T cell receptor beta chains below, sequenced in a study of T cells in Graves' hyperthyroidism and ophthalmopathy. The TCR beta CDR3 regions underwent amplification using RNA transcripts as the source. HTBI primers were employed in a first-round RT-PCR of the TCR CDR3. One entry per CDR3 protein, called by TCRdb with MiXCR from the multiplex PCR reads. The table has about 520,000 distinct CDR3 sequences, less than 25% seen once; the top ten hold 11%. Sequences were obtained from blood. The receptors here all came from a woman aged 25-40 years with Graves' ophthalmopathy.

This clonotype was found many times. The V call is TRBV20-1, the J call TRBJ1-1; D uncertain. CDR1 DFQATT and CDR2 SNEGSKA come from the germline V gene (reference sequence). Between the trimmed V and J ends, which lost 1 base and 5 bases, there was a span of 11 bases. The CDR3 has 13 residues. CDR3 residues: CSARGLGGTEAFF. CDR3 DNA: TGCAGTGCTAGAGGACTGGGCGGGACTGAAGCTTTCTTT.

This clonotype was seen ten or more times. This chain uses TRBV12-3 or TRBV12-4 with TRBJ2-5; maybe TRBD2 (7 bases). V was pared by 4 bases and J by 5 bases, with 17 bases between. The CDR3 spans 15 residues. The CDR3: CASSSQGGVAETQYF. CDR3 sequence (DNA): TGTGCCAGCAGTTCCCAAGGGGGGGTTGCTGAGACCCAGTACTTC.

This clonotype was detected many times. The CDR3 DNA sequence: TGTGCCAGCAGCCAAGATGCGGGGAGCTATGGCTACACCTTC. Translation: CASSQDAGSYGYTF. The rearrangement links TRBV3-1 to TRBJ1-2; D is uncertain. CDR3 length: 14 amino acids. Trimming took 0 bases from V and 4 from J, leaving 9 bases between them. Germline CDR1 is LGHDT and CDR2 is YNNKEL (reference sequence). The variable domain in full, completed from reference TRBV3-1 and TRBJ1-2, reads DTAVSQTPKYLVTQMGNDKSIKCEQNLGHDTMYWYKQDSKKFLKIMFSYNNKELIINETVPNRFSPKSPDKAHLNLHINSLELGDSAVYFCASSQDAGSYGYTFGSGTRLTVV.

The sample holds many counts of this clonotype. The rearrangement links TRBV28 to TRBJ2-7; TRBD2 aligns across 14 bases. The CDR3 runs 16 residues. Germline lookup yields CDR1 MDHEN and CDR2 SYDVKM. V trimming: 5 bases; J trimming: 3 bases; junction bases outside the gene matches: 6. The CDR3 spells CASSPRLAGGDYEQYF. In DNA form, the CDR3 reads TGTGCCAGCAGTCCCCGACTAGCGGGGGGGGACTACGAGCAGTACTTC.

The V and J genes are TRBV2 and TRBJ2-7, with 7 positions matching TRBD1. This CDR3 region has 13 residues. Per germline, CDR1 SNHLY and CDR2 FYNNEI. V gave up 4 bases and J gave up 7 bases; unmatched junction bases: 7. Here the CDR3 reads CASSAGGRSEQYF. Here the CDR3 DNA reads TGTGCCAGCAGTGCAGGGGGACGAAGTGAGCAGTACTTC.

The rearrangement joins TRBV6-1 to TRBJ2-2; D is ambiguous. With 4 bases removed from V and 5 bases from J, the gap between germline ends came to 11 bases. This CDR3 is 14 amino acids long. Germline CDR1 reads MNHNS; CDR2 reads SASEGT. Written as DNA, the CDR3 is TGTGCCAGCAGTGCTGCTTGGAAGACCGGGGAGCTGTTTTTT. Translated: CASSAAWKTGELFF.

This clonotype was counted many times. The rearrangement links TRBV19 to TRBJ1-1, with D unclear. In germline, CDR1 is LNHDA, CDR2 SQIVND (reference sequence). The CDR3 spans 14 residues. Trimming took off 7 bases at V and 0 bases at J, with 12 bases between the two ends. This CDR3 reads CASKIGIMNTEAFF. The DNA for the CDR3 is TGTGCCAGTAAAATCGGAATCATGAACACTGAAGCTTTCTTT. Using reference TRBV19 and TRBJ1-1 for the parts outside the CDR3, the full variable domain is DGGITQSPKYLFRKEGQNVTLSCEQNLNHDAMYWYRQDPGQGLRLIYYSQIVNDFQKGDIAEGYSVSREKKESFPLTVTSAQKNPTAFYLCASKIGIMNTEAFFGQGTRLTVV.

This clonotype was observed many times. V gene TRBV7-3 combines with J gene TRBJ1-1; no reliable D call. Germline CDR1 and CDR2: SGHTA and FQGTGA. This CDR3 spans 14 amino acids. Trimming cost V 5 bases and J 3 bases, with 13 bases left between them. The CDR3 sequence is CASSVRFGDTEAFF. CDR3 coding DNA: TGTGCCAGCAGCGTAAGATTTGGCGACACTGAAGCTTTCTTT.

This clonotype was counted ten times or more. This sequence joins TRBV7-2 and TRBJ2-7; 7 positions match TRBD1. J was trimmed by 1 base and V by 4 bases; bases with no gene match: 13. Germline V gives CDR1 SGHTA, CDR2 FQGNSA. The CDR3 is made up of 17 amino acids. The CDR3 nucleotides read TGTGCCAGCAGCTCAACCCTAATGGGACAGTCTTCCTACGAGCAGTACTTC. Its translation is CASSSTLMGQSSYEQYF.

The sample holds many counts of this clonotype. The chain links TRBV20-1 to TRBJ2-5; D perhaps matches TRBD2 (6 bases). In germline, CDR1 is DFQATT, CDR2 SNEGSKA (reference sequence). The CDR3 runs 12 residues. V lost 6 bases to trimming and J lost 2 bases, with 10 bases between them. CDR3 in amino acids: CSARRGQETQYF. CDR3 nucleotides: TGCAGTGCGCGGAGGGGTCAAGAGACCCAGTACTTC.

The chain combines TRBV6-5 with TRBJ2-7, with TRBD1 identical over 9 bases. The CDR3 covers 13 residues. With V trimmed by 4 bases and J by 8 bases, 6 bases remained unmatched. Germline V lookup: CDR1 MNHEY, CDR2 SVGAGI. CDR3 coding DNA: TGTGCCAGCAGTTCGGGACAGGGTCCCCAGCAGTACTTC. Protein sequence: CASSSGQGPQQYF.

This clonotype was seen ten or more times. The CDR3 nucleotides are TGTGCCAGCAGCCACGGGACGGGGAACACCGGGGAGCTGTTTTTT. Its protein is CASSHGTGNTGELFF. The rearrangement joins TRBV12-3 or TRBV12-4 to TRBJ2-2, with D possibly being TRBD1 or TRBD2 (5 bases each). The CDR3 covers 15 residues. Trimming stripped 6 bases from V and 1 base from J, with 12 bases between.

This clonotype has at least ten counts. The chain employs TRBV28 and TRBJ1-6, with D hard to call. The germline V gene encodes CDR1 MDHEN and CDR2 SYDVKM. CDR3 length: 13 amino acids. Between the trimmed V and J ends, which lost 6 bases and 7 bases, there was a span of 10 bases. CDR3 sequence (DNA): TGTGCCAGCAGGCTTGAGGTAAATTCACCCCTCCACTTT. Translation gives CASRLEVNSPLHF.

This clonotype was seen at least ten times. CDR3 sequence reads: CASSLPLGHEQYF. CDR3 bases: TGTGCCAGCAGTTTGCCCCTGGGCCACGAGCAGTACTTC. The chain recombines TRBV28 with TRBJ2-7, with D unclear. The CDR3 consists of 13 residues. Germline loops: CDR1 MDHEN, CDR2 SYDVKM. V was clipped by 3 bases and J by 5 bases, with 11 bases between them.

This clonotype was counted at least ten times. V is TRBV20-1 and J is TRBJ2-2; TRBD1 matches at 8 bases. Per germline, CDR1 DFQATT and CDR2 SNEGSKA (reference sequence). The CDR3 has 12 residues. The ends lost 3 bases at V and 13 bases at J; junction bases unmatched: 7. The chain's CDR3 is CSASVTGVALFF. In DNA form, the CDR3 reads TGCAGTGCTAGTGTGACAGGGGTTGCGCTGTTTTTT.

The J gene is TRBJ1-2, the V gene TRBV11-2; tentative D call: TRBD1 (5 bases). The CDR3 length is 14 residues. Germline CDR1 is SGHAT and CDR2 is FQNNGV. The V gene lost 6 bases and the J gene lost 4 bases, with 15 bases spanning the gap. In DNA form, the CDR3 reads TGTGCCAGCAGTGTCGGAGGGACCGTCTATGGCTACACCTTC. Its protein is CASSVGGTVYGYTF. Drawing the rest from reference TRBV11-2 and TRBJ1-2, the complete variable domain is EAGVAQSPRYKIIEKRQSVAFWCNPISGHATLYWYQQILGQGPKLLIQFQNNGVVDDSQLPKDRFSAERLKGVDSTLKIQPAKLEDSAVYLCASSVGGTVYGYTFGSGTRLTVV.

This clonotype was seen repeatedly, ten times or more. The chain uses TRBV27 and TRBJ1-5, with D tentatively TRBD1 (6 bases). Germline V gene data show CDR1 as MNHEY and CDR2 as SMNVEV (reference sequence). The ends were cut back, 4 bases at V and 6 bases at J, with 16 bases in the middle. The CDR3 spans 15 residues. CDR3 nucleotide sequence: TGTGCCAGCAGTTCCCTCGCAGGGGAGGGTCAGCCCCAGCATTTT. It translates to CASSSLAGEGQPQHF.

This clonotype has at least ten counts. The chain joins TRBV4-3 to TRBJ1-3; unclear D gene. CDR1 and CDR2 from the germline V gene are LGHNA and YSLEER. The CDR3 contains 13 residues. V lost 0 bases and J lost 5, with 5 bases in between. The CDR3: CASSQDRRNTIYF. CDR3 in DNA: TGCGCCAGCAGCCAAGATCGCAGAAACACCATATATTTT.

This clonotype was detected many times. The V gene is TRBV2, the J gene TRBJ1-2; no clear D. The V gene lost 1 base and the J gene lost 4 bases, with 7 bases spanning the gap. Per the germline V gene, CDR1 is SNHLY and CDR2 is FYNNEI. The CDR3 is made up of 13 amino acids. CDR3 nucleotides: TGTGCCAGCAGTGAAGAAAGGAGCTATGGCTACACCTTC. This sequence encodes CASSEERSYGYTF.

As regards this clonotype: Mismatch with germline at one junction end may stem from a read error. The chain combines TRBV6-4 with TRBJ2-2, with TRBD1 identical over 9 bases. CDR1 and CDR2 from the germline V gene are MRHNA and SNTAGT. The CDR3 extends over 17 amino acids. The CDR3 region is CASRDSAGTGWAGELFF. The DNA of the CDR3 is TGTGCCAGCAGGGACTCTGCCGGGACAGGGTGGGCCGGGGAGCTGTTTTTT.

The V gene is TRBV6-5, the J gene TRBJ2-2; D gene unclear. Per germline, CDR1 MNHEY and CDR2 SVGAGI. Trimming took off 3 bases at V and 6 bases at J, with 20 bases between the two ends. The length of the CDR3 is 17 residues. CDR3 nucleotide sequence: TGTGCCAGCAGTTATATACTTAGGACGGAACTCTCCGGGGAGCTGTTTTTT. Translating it yields CASSYILRTELSGELFF.

V is TRBV20-1 and J is TRBJ1-2, with D perhaps matching TRBD1 (6 bases). The CDR3 has 13 residues. Germline V gene lookup returns CDR1 DFQATT and CDR2 SNEGSKA (reference sequence). The germline V and J ends were trimmed by 4 bases and 2 bases, with 11 bases remaining between them. The DNA of the CDR3 is TGCAGTGCTACCCACGGACAGAACTATGGCTACACCTTC. Its translation is CSATHGQNYGYTF.

This clonotype came up once. The CDR3 DNA is TGTGCCAGCCACCCCCCTGGGGCCAACGTCCTGACTTTC. Translating it yields CASHPPGANVLTF. V usage is TRBV27 and J usage is TRBJ2-6; no definite D call. V was cut by 8 bases and J by 2 bases, with 7 bases left in between. Looked up from germline, CDR1 is MNHEY and CDR2 is SMNVEV (reference sequence). CDR3 length: 13 residues. Complete variable domain (other parts from reference TRBV27 and TRBJ2-6): EAQVTQNPRYLITVTGKKLTVTCSQNMNHEYMSWYRQDPGLGLRQIYYSMNVEVTDKGDVPEGYKVSRKEKRNFPLILESPSPNQTSLYFCASHPPGANVLTFGAGSRLTVL.

This clonotype was detected many times. The chain links TRBV6-5 to TRBJ2-7, with 7 bases fitting TRBD1. Germline CDR1 reads MNHEY; CDR2 reads SVGAGI. This CDR3 is 17 amino acids long. The trim removed 0 bases at V and 0 bases at J, leaving 8 bases unmatched. Here the CDR3 DNA reads TGTGCCAGCAGTTACTCGACAGGGTTTCAGGGCTCCTACGAGCAGTACTTC. This gives the protein CASSYSTGFQGSYEQYF.

This clonotype was observed at least ten times. The chain uses TRBV19 and TRBJ2-4; either TRBD1 or TRBD2 may supply D (5 bases each). Trimming took 3 bases from V and 7 from J, leaving 10 bases between them. This CDR3 has 13 amino acids. Germline V gene sequence: CDR1 LNHDA, CDR2 SQIVND (reference sequence). Here the CDR3 DNA reads TGTGCCAGTAGTATGCAGGGACGGAACATTCAGTACTTC. Residues: CASSMQGRNIQYF.

The CDR3 DNA reads as TGTGCCAGCAGTTACTCCGGGCTAGTGGGCCCAGATACGCAGTATTTT. Its translation: CASSYSGLVGPDTQYF. J is TRBJ2-3 and V is TRBV6-2 or TRBV6-3; unclear D gene. This CDR3 contains 16 residues. Germline loops: CDR1 MNHEY, CDR2 SVGEGT. The V end lost 0 bases, the J end lost 4 bases, and 14 bases lay between the germline ends.

V and J are TRBV6-2 or TRBV6-3 and TRBJ1-5; D remains unclear. The ends were cut back, 2 bases at V and 0 bases at J, with 17 bases in the middle. Germline lookup yields CDR1 MNHEY and CDR2 SVGEGT. This CDR3 has 18 amino acids. CDR3 in amino acids: CASSYTLSTTDSNQPQHF. Written as DNA, the CDR3 is TGTGCCAGCAGTTACACACTCTCAACCACAGATAGCAATCAGCCCCAGCATTTT.

There are many counts of this clonotype. V and J are TRBV27 and TRBJ1-1; perhaps TRBD1 as D (6 bases). Per the germline V gene, CDR1 is MNHEY and CDR2 is SMNVEV (reference sequence). The V end was cut by 4 bases, the J end by 4 bases, with 19 bases between. This CDR3 has 16 residues. The CDR3 DNA follows: TGTGCCAGCAGTTCCCCGGACAGAACACGGGCCACTGAAGCTTTCTTT. Translated, it gives CASSSPDRTRATEAFF.

This clonotype appeared a few times. Without the conserved terminal phenylalanine or tryptophan, this CDR3 likely stems from a read error. As DNA, the CDR3 is TGCGCCAGCAGCTATCGGACTAGCGGGGGGGCCCCCTACGAGCAGTACTCC. Translating gives CASSYRTSGGAPYEQYS. V is TRBV5-1 and J is TRBJ2-7; 15 positions agree with TRBD2. V trimming: 3 bases; J trimming: 2 bases; junction bases outside the gene matches: 6. CDR3 length: 17 amino acids. Germline lookup yields CDR1 SGHRS and CDR2 YFSETQ.

This clonotype occurred many times. V is TRBV12-3 or TRBV12-4 and J is TRBJ1-2, with TRBD1 identical over 8 bases. CDR3 length equals 14 residues. V trimming: 5 bases; J trimming: 2 bases; junction bases outside the gene matches: 4. CDR3 in DNA: TGTGCCAGCAGTAGGGGACAGGTGAACTATGGCTACACCTTC. Encoded protein: CASSRGQVNYGYTF.